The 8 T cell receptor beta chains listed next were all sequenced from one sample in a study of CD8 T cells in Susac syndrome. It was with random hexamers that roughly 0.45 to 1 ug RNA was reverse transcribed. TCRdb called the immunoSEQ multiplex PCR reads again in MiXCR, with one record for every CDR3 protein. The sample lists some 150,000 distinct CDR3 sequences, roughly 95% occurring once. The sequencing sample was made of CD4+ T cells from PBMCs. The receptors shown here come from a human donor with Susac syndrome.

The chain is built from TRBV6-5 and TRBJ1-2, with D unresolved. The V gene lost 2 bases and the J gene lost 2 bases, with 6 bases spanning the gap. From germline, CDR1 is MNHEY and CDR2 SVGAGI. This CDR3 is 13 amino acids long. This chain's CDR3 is CASSYVPNYGYTF. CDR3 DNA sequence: TGTGCCAGCAGTTACGTTCCGAACTATGGCTACACCTTC.

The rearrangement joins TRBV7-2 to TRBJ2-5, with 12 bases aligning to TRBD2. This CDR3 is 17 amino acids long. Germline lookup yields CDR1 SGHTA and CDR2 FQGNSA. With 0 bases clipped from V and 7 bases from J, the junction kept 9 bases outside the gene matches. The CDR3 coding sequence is TGTGCCAGCAGCTTAGCCGGAACTAGCGGGGGGCCCGGGACCCAGTACTTC. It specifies CASSLAGTSGGPGTQYF.

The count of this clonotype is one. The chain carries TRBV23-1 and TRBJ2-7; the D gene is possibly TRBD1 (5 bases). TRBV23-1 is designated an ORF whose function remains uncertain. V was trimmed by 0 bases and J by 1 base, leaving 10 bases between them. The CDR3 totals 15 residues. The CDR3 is CASSQSLPGSYEQYF. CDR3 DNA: TGCGCCAGCAGTCAATCGTTGCCAGGGTCCTACGAGCAGTACTTC.

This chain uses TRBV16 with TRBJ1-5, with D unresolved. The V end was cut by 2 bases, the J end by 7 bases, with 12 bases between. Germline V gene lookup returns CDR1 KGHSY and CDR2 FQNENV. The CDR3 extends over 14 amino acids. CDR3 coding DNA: TGTGCCAGCAGCCAAAGGTCTACCCCACAGCCCCAGCATTTT. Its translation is CASSQRSTPQPQHF.

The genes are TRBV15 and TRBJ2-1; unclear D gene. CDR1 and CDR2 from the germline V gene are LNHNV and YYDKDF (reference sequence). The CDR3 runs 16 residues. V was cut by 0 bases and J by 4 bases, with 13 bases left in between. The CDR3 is CATSRDRRKGYNEQFF. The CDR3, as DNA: TGTGCCACCAGCAGAGATCGGCGCAAAGGATACAATGAGCAGTTCTTC.

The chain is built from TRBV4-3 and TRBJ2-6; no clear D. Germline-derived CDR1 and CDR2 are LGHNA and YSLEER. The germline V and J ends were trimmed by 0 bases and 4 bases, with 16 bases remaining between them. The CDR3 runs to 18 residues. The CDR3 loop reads CASSQDLQYEAGANVLTF. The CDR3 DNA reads TGCGCCAGCAGCCAAGACCTCCAGTACGAGGCGGGGGCCAACGTCCTGACTTTC.

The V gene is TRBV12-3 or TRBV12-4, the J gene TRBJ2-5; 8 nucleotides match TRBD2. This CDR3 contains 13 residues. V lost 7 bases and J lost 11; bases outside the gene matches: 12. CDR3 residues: CASTDEGLGSQYF. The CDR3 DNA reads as TGTGCCAGCACGGATGAGGGACTAGGGAGTCAGTACTTC.

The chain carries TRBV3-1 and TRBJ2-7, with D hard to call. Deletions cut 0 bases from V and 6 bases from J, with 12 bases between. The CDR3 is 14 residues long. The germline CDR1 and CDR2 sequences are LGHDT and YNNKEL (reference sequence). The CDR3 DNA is TGTGCCAGCAGCCAAGAGGCACTAACGGGCGAGCAGTACTTC. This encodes CASSQEALTGEQYF.